At least ten counts were recorded for the clone carrying this TCR beta chain. The data were obtained in a study of T cells in Graves' hyperthyroidism and ophthalmopathy. Whole-study context: Peripheral blood draws took place at initial diagnosis, ahead of any treatment.

Newly diagnosed patients aged 18 to 65 had hyperthyroidism of under 2 months' duration. The TCR beta CDR3 regions underwent amplification using RNA transcripts as the source. During a first-round RT-PCR of the TCR CDR3, the HTBI primer set was used. From the multiplex PCR reads, TCRdb called clonotypes with MiXCR, one entry per CDR3 protein. The sample lists roughly 150,000 distinct CDR3 sequences, 8% to 9.5% occurring once. Trimming pared 4 bases from V and 1 base from J, leaving 10 bases between. The CDR3 contains 13 residues. Germline V gene sequence: CDR1 GTSNPN, CDR2 SVGIG (reference sequence). This sequence was found in a woman between 18 and 29 years old with Graves' hyperthyroidism that later progressed to Graves' ophthalmopathy. The sequenced sample was blood. This chain links TRBV30 with TRBJ1-1, with unresolved D. CDR3 bases: TGTGCCTGGAAGTCAGGATCGAACACTGAAGCTTTCTTT. This encodes CAWKSGSNTEAFF.